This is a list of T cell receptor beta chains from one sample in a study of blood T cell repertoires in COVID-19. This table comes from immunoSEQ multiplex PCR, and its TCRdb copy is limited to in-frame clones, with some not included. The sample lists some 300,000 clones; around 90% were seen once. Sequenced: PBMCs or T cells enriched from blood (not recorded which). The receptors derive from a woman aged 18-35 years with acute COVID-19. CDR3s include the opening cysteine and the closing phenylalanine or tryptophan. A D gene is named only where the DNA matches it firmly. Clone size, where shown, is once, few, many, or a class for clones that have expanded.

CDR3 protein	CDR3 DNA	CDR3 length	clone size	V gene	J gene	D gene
CASSGRSDRGQNYNEQFF	TGTGCCAGCAGCGGCCGCTCGGACAGGGGGCAAAACTACAATGAGCAGTTCTTC	18	.	TRBV9	TRBJ2-1	TRBD1
CASSNMDRGRNTEAFF	TGTGCCAGCAGTAATATGGACAGGGGGCGGAACACTGAAGCTTTCTTT	16	.	TRBV28	TRBJ1-1	TRBD1
CASSEWSPTNTGELFF	TGTGCCAGCAGTGAATGGAGCCCAACGAACACCGGGGAGCTGTTTTTT	16	.	TRBV2	TRBJ2-2	.
CASSTGSSGANVLTF	TGTGCCAGCTCTACCGGGAGCTCTGGGGCCAACGTCCTGACTTTC	15	.	TRBV18	TRBJ2-6	.
CASSWSGGSYGYTF	TGTGCCAGCAGCTGGTCCGGAGGGTCCTATGGCTACACCTTC	14	few	TRBV5-8	TRBJ1-2	.
CAWTGGWGYTF	TGTGCCTGGACAGGGGGCTGGGGCTACACCTTC	11	.	TRBV30	TRBJ1-2	TRBD1
CAIRQGANLGNYNYGYTF	TGTGCCATCAGGCAGGGGGCGAATCTAGGGAACTATAACTATGGCTACACCTTC	18	.	TRBV10-3	TRBJ1-2	TRBD1
CASSLGSGGRHQETQYF	TGTGCCAGCAGCCTCGGGAGCGGCGGGAGGCACCAAGAGACCCAGTACTTC	17	.	TRBV7-2	TRBJ2-5	TRBD2
CASRQGVVGNQPQHF	TGTGCCAGCAGACAGGGGGTCGTCGGCAATCAGCCCCAGCATTTT	15	.	TRBV27	TRBJ1-5	TRBD1
CASSSLRSTYEQYF	TGTGCCAGCAGTTCACTACGGAGTACCTACGAGCAGTACTTC	14	.	TRBV7-9	TRBJ2-7	.
CASVDGSGSYNSPLHF	TGTGCCAGCGTAGACGGTTCGGGCTCCTATAATTCACCCCTCCACTTT	16	.	TRBV28	TRBJ1-6	.
CASSLYPEAGYTF	TGTGCCAGCAGTTTATACCCCGAGGCTGGCTACACCTTC	13	.	TRBV28	TRBJ1-2	.
CASSLRGHNSPLHF	TGTGCCAGCAGCCTCCGGGGTCATAATTCACCCCTCCACTTT	14	.	TRBV6-5	TRBJ1-6	.
CASRPGGEDWETQYF	TGTGCCAGCAGACCCGGAGGGGAGGACTGGGAGACCCAGTACTTC	15	.	TRBV28	TRBJ2-5	.
CASMGAGESYEQYF	TGTGCCAGCATGGGGGCGGGAGAATCCTACGAGCAGTACTTC	14	.	TRBV28	TRBJ2-7	.
CASSQLNTEAFF	TGTGCCAGCAGCCAGTTGAACACTGAAGCTTTCTTT	12	few	TRBV12-3/TRBV12-4	TRBJ1-1	.
CAWSVFENEKLFF	TGTGCCTGGAGTGTATTCGAGAATGAAAAACTGTTTTTT	13	.	TRBV30	TRBJ1-4	.
CASRISSGNTIYF	TGTGCCAGCAGAATCAGCTCTGGAAACACCATATATTTT	13	.	TRBV5-5	TRBJ1-3	.
CASRDSMNTEAFF	TGTGCCAGCAGGGACAGTATGAACACTGAAGCTTTCTTT	13	.	TRBV7-2	TRBJ1-1	.
CASSPTGTRAQETQYF	TGTGCCAGCTCACCCACAGGGACGAGGGCCCAAGAGACCCAGTACTTC	16	.	TRBV18	TRBJ2-5	.
CASSLVRNTEAFF	TGTGCCAGCAGCTTGGTCAGGAACACTGAAGCTTTCTTT	13	.	TRBV27	TRBJ1-1	.
CASSEIAIGNTIYF	TGTGCCAGTAGTGAGATCGCGATAGGAAACACCATATATTTT	14	.	TRBV19	TRBJ1-3	.
CASSRGTGDSGNTIYF	TGTGCCAGCAGCCGGGGGACAGGGGACTCTGGAAACACCATATATTTT	16	.	TRBV16	TRBJ1-3	TRBD1
CASSAGLNQPQHF	TGTGCCAGTAGTGCAGGTCTTAATCAGCCCCAGCATTTT	13	.	TRBV19	TRBJ1-5	.
CASSLMTSGITDTQYF	TGTGCCAGCAGCTTAATGACTAGCGGGATTACAGATACGCAGTATTTT	16	.	TRBV7-6	TRBJ2-3	TRBD2
CATSEGQRDIWDQETQYF	TGTGCCACCAGTGAGGGCCAGCGGGATATCTGGGACCAAGAGACCCAGTACTTC	18	.	TRBV24-1	TRBJ2-5	TRBD2
CASSYRQGEGTEAFF	TGCGCCAGCAGCTACAGACAGGGCGAAGGGACTGAAGCTTTCTTT	15	once	TRBV5-1	TRBJ1-1	TRBD1
CASSDRVYGYTF	TGTGCCAGCAGTGACAGGGTCTATGGCTACACCTTC	12	.	TRBV12-3/TRBV12-4	TRBJ1-2	TRBD1
CAILSVGRGAKNIQYF	TGTGCCATCCTCAGCGTAGGGAGGGGAGCCAAAAACATTCAGTACTTC	16	.	TRBV2	TRBJ2-4	TRBD2